These T cell receptor beta chains were read from a single sample in a study of blood T cells in healthy people across ages. MiXCR was run by TCRdb on the 5' RACE reads, yielding one entry per CDR3 protein. The sample holds around 800,000 distinct CDR3 sequences, about 53% seen once. The specimen was blood. All receptors come from an elderly man in good health. The CDR3 runs from the conserved cysteine through the conserved F or W. The order of the fields is J gene, clone size, D gene, V gene, CDR3 protein, CDR3 DNA. D genes are given only for firm matches. Clone size is not always given. Where it is, it says once, few, many or a class for expanded clones.

>TRBJ2-5|few|-|TRBV7-9
CASSPASRRETQYF
TGTGCCAGCAGCCCCGCCTCGAGGAGAGAGACCCAGTACTTC
>TRBJ2-2|-|-|TRBV5-1
CASSLKGQDNTGELFF
TGCGCCAGCAGCCTCAAGGGACAAGACAACACCGGGGAGCTGTTTTTT
>TRBJ1-2|-|-|TRBV11-2
CASSALRTAGYGYTF
TGTGCCAGCAGCGCGCTAAGGACCGCGGGCTATGGCTACACCTTC
>TRBJ2-7|-|-|TRBV6-4
CASSEVASSYEQYF
TGTGCCAGCAGTGAGGTCGCGAGCTCCTACGAGCAGTACTTC
>TRBJ1-5|few|TRBD1|TRBV20-1
CSARAGQGIYPSNQPQHF
TGCAGTGCTAGAGCGGGACAGGGGATTTACCCCAGCAATCAGCCCCAGCATTTT
>TRBJ2-7|once|TRBD1|TRBV18
CASSPLPTGGTIYEQYF
TGTGCCAGCTCACCGCTTCCAACAGGGGGCACTATCTACGAGCAGTACTTC
>TRBJ2-1|-|TRBD2|TRBV6-1
CASSEDPAQAGTSKNEQFF
TGTGCCAGCAGTGAAGACCCCGCTCAGGCCGGGACTAGCAAAAATGAGCAGTTCTTC
>TRBJ2-3|-|TRBD2|TRBV3-1
CASSQGDAGLAGAADTQYF
TGTGCCAGCAGCCAAGGGGACGCGGGGTTAGCGGGAGCAGCAGATACGCAGTATTTT
>TRBJ2-7|-|-|TRBV28
CASSLFGGPSYEQYF
TGTGCCAGCAGTTTATTTGGCGGGCCGTCCTACGAGCAGTACTTC
>TRBJ2-1|-|TRBD1|TRBV24-1
CATSDPGTAYNEQFF
TGTGCCACCAGTGATCCAGGGACAGCTTACAATGAGCAGTTCTTC